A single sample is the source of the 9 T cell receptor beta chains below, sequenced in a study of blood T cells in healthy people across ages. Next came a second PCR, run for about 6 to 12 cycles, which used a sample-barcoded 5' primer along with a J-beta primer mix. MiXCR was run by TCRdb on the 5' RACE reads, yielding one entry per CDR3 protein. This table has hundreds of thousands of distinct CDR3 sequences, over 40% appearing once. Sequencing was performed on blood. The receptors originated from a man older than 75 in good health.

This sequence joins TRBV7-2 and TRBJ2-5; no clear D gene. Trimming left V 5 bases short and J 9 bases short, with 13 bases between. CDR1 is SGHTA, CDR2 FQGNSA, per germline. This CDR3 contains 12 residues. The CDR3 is CASSPAFEAQYF. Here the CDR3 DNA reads TGTGCCAGCAGCCCGGCTTTTGAGGCCCAGTACTTC. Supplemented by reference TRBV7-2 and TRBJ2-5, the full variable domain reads GAGVSQSPSNKVTEKGKDVELRCDPISGHTALYWYRQSLGQGLEFLIYFQGNSAPDKSGLPSDRFSAERTGGSVSTLTIQRTQQEDSAVYLCASSPAFEAQYFGPGTRLLVL.

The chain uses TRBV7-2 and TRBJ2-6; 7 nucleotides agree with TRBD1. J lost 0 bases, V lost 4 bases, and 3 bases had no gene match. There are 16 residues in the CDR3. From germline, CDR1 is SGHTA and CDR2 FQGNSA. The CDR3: CASSSRTGSGANVLTF. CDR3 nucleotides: TGTGCCAGCAGCTCCAGGACAGGCTCTGGGGCCAACGTCCTGACTTTC.

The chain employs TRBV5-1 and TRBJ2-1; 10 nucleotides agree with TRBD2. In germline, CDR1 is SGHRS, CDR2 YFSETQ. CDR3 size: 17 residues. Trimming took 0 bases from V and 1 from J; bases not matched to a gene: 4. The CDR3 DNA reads TGCGCCAGCAGCTTGGTCGTAGCGGGGGGTTCCTACAATGAGCAGTTCTTC. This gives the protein CASSLVVAGGSYNEQFF.

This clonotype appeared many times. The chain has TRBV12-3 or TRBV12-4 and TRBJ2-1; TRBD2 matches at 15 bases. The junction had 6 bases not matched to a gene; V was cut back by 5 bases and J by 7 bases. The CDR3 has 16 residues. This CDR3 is CASSPTGTSGRNEQFF. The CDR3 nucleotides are TGTGCCAGCAGTCCAACCGGGACTAGCGGGAGGAATGAGCAGTTCTTC.

Here the CDR3 DNA reads TGTGCCAGCTCACCAGAACAGGTTAGCAATCAGCCCCAGCATTTT. Encoded protein: CASSPEQVSNQPQHF. The chain has TRBV18 and TRBJ1-5; D perhaps matches TRBD1 (5 bases). Trimming removed 2 bases from V and 0 bases from J, with 8 bases in between. The CDR3 has 15 amino acids. CDR1 and CDR2 (germline): KGHSH, LQKENI.

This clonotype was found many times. The CDR3 loop reads CASSLGSVRKTQYF. CDR3 coding DNA: TGTGCCAGCAGCTTAGGTTCAGTACGAAAGACCCAGTACTTC. The chain couples TRBV7-6 to TRBJ2-5; D remains ambiguous. V was trimmed by 1 base and J by 6 bases, leaving 12 bases between them. The V gene's germline CDR1 is SGHVS and CDR2 FNYEAQ. This CDR3 contains 14 residues.

The CDR3 region is CASSRTGAETQYF. The CDR3 DNA reads as TGTGCCAGCAGTAGGACAGGGGCAGAGACCCAGTACTTC. The chain has TRBV6-1 and TRBJ2-5, with 9 bases lining up with TRBD1. Germline loops: CDR1 MNHNS, CDR2 SASEGT. After removal of 5 bases from V and 4 bases from J, the junction contained 2 bases not matched to a gene. The CDR3 extends over 13 amino acids.

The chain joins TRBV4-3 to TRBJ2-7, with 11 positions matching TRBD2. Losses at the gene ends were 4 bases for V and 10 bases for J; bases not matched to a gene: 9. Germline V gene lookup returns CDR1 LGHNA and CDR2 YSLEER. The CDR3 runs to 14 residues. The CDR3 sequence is CASSLVTSGSSQYF. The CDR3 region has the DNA TGCGCCAGCAGCCTAGTAACTAGCGGGAGTAGTCAGTACTTC.

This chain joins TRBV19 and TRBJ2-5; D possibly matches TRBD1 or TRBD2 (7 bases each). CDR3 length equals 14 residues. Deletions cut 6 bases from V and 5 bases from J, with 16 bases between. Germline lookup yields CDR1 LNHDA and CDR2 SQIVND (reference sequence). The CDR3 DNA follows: TGTGCCAGTAGCCCAGGGGGGGCGGGGGAGACCCAGTACTTC. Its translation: CASSPGGAGETQYF.